The 19 T cell receptor beta chains listed next were all sequenced from one sample in a study of human T cells and chemical hapten exposure (dated by TCRdb to about 2021). Library preparation attached unique molecular identifiers to individual cDNA molecules for quantitative, reproducible TCR counting. TCRdb ran its own pipeline on the public reads, namely fastp trimming at Q25 and MiXCR clone calling, and kept in-frame beta chains. Rows are combined by CDR3 protein, so each entry shows the most common genes and DNA. Present in this sample are around 120,000 distinct CDR3 sequences, about 7.7% of which were seen just once. Approximately 1.5% of the sample comes from the top ten. Total RNA was isolated from unfractionated whole blood collected in Tempus Blood RNA tubes. Sequenced sample: whole blood. These receptors were obtained from a human donor in good health. Some clones in this sample may be carry-over from other donors' samples. Donor details come from another sample of the same person, matched by shared clones.

The chain carries TRBV7-2 and TRBJ1-2; D call uncertain. This CDR3 has 15 residues. V shed 6 bases and J shed 1 base, with 15 bases lying between them. Germline CDR1 SGHTA, CDR2 FQGNSA. This CDR3 reads CASSLKPGSNYGYTF. For the CDR3, the DNA is TGTGCCAGCAGTTTAAAACCGGGCAGTAACTATGGCTACACCTTC.

This clonotype was observed a few times. The genes are TRBV20-1 and TRBJ2-3; 7 positions match TRBD1. There are 13 residues in the CDR3. CDR1 is DFQATT and CDR2 is SNEGSKA in the germline V gene (reference sequence). With 5 bases clipped from V and 3 bases from J, the junction kept 5 bases outside the gene matches. The CDR3 region is CSAGRGLTDTQYF. The CDR3 DNA reads as TGCAGTGCTGGTAGGGGGCTGACAGATACGCAGTATTTT.

This clonotype was seen more than once but under ten times. This sequence joins TRBV2 and TRBJ2-2; a possible D gene is TRBD2 (6 bases). With 4 bases removed from V and 1 base from J, the gap between germline ends came to 10 bases. Germline V gene data show CDR1 as SNHLY and CDR2 as FYNNEI. The CDR3 runs to 15 residues. This chain's CDR3 is CASSGLGGNTGELFF. The DNA of the CDR3 is TGTGCCAGCAGTGGACTAGGTGGGAACACCGGGGAGCTGTTTTTT. Full variable domain (outside the CDR3, taken from reference TRBV2 and TRBJ2-2): EPEVTQTPSHQVTQMGQEVILRCVPISNHLYFYWYRQILGQKVEFLVSFYNNEISEKSEIFDDQFSVERPDGSNFTLKIRSTKLEDSAMYFCASSGLGGNTGELFFGEGSRLTVL.

This clonotype appeared a few times. The rearrangement uses TRBV12-5 and TRBJ1-5; D unresolved. This CDR3 has 15 amino acids. Trimming cost V 2 bases and J 7 bases, with 15 bases left between them. In germline, CDR1 is LGHNT, CDR2 FRNRAP. The chain's CDR3 is CASGLPGPGPQPQHF. Here the CDR3 DNA reads TGTGCTAGTGGTTTGCCGGGCCCGGGCCCCCAGCCCCAGCATTTT.

This clonotype was seen many times. The chain is built from TRBV7-7 and TRBJ1-5; 9 nucleotides match TRBD1. The CDR3 consists of 15 residues. The J segment lost 6 bases and the V segment lost 5 bases, leaving 8 bases of the junction unmatched. The germline CDR1 and CDR2 sequences are SSHAT and FNYEAQ (reference sequence). The CDR3 here is CASSKDRGGSQPQHF. The CDR3 bases are TGTGCCAGCAGCAAGGACAGGGGAGGATCTCAGCCCCAGCATTTT.

This clonotype was detected many times. V and J are TRBV7-9 and TRBJ2-2; 8 positions agree with TRBD1. J was trimmed by 6 bases and V by 6 bases; bases with no gene match: 9. The germline gives CDR1 SEHNR, CDR2 FQNEAQ (reference sequence). The CDR3 has 15 amino acids. The CDR3 sequence: CASSSDREVAGELFF. The CDR3 coding sequence is TGTGCCAGCAGTTCGGACAGGGAGGTAGCCGGGGAGCTGTTTTTT.

V and J are TRBV11-2 and TRBJ1-1; D is possibly TRBD1 (6 bases). V was trimmed by 0 bases and J by 7 bases, leaving 12 bases between them. The CDR3 has 14 amino acids. Germline CDR1 is SGHAT and CDR2 is FQNNGV. This chain's CDR3 is CASSLDRGAIEAFF. Written as DNA, the CDR3 is TGTGCCAGCAGCTTAGACAGGGGCGCGATTGAAGCTTTCTTT. Drawing the rest from reference TRBV11-2 and TRBJ1-1, the complete variable domain is EAGVAQSPRYKIIEKRQSVAFWCNPISGHATLYWYQQILGQGPKLLIQFQNNGVVDDSQLPKDRFSAERLKGVDSTLKIQPAKLEDSAVYLCASSLDRGAIEAFFGQGTRLTVV.

The CDR3 loop is CASSARGQETQYF. The CDR3 nucleotides read TGTGCCAGTAGTGCCCGGGGCCAAGAGACCCAGTACTTC. The chain has TRBV19 and TRBJ2-5; a weak D match, TRBD2 (5 bases). Germline CDR1 and CDR2: LNHDA and SQIVND (reference sequence). Trimming shortened V by 5 bases and J by 1 base, and 8 bases separated the two germline ends. CDR3 length equals 13 residues.

This clonotype has a count of ten or more. This chain uses TRBV10-3 with TRBJ1-5; D not resolved. The CDR3 sequence is 14 residues long. Trimming pared 8 bases from V and 2 bases from J, leaving 13 bases between. From germline, CDR1 is ENHRY and CDR2 SYGVKD. This chain's CDR3 is CAIAPSLGNQPQHF. The CDR3 nucleotides are TGTGCCATCGCTCCCTCTCTGGGCAATCAGCCCCAGCATTTT.

A remark on this clonotype: At one of its ends the junction is not consistent with the germline gene, which may arise from a read error. The chain employs TRBV2 and TRBJ2-2, with TRBD2 identical over 10 bases. The germline V gene encodes CDR1 SNHLY and CDR2 FYNNEI. This CDR3 is 15 amino acids long. This CDR3 is CASTERGGNTGEPFF. In nucleotides, the CDR3 is TGTGCCAGCACCGAGCGGGGGGGGAACACCGGGGAGCCGTTTTTT.

V and J are TRBV5-1 and TRBJ2-5; D is perhaps TRBD1 (6 bases). The CDR3 is 14 amino acids. Trimming took 0 bases from V and 4 from J, leaving 10 bases between them. Germline values: CDR1 SGHRS, CDR2 YFSETQ. This CDR3 reads CASSLGLGAETQYF. CDR3 in DNA: TGCGCCAGCAGCTTGGGTCTGGGGGCAGAGACCCAGTACTTC.

This clonotype has ten or more counts. This chain joins TRBV20-1 and TRBJ1-2, with D possibly being TRBD1 (5 bases). V gave up 4 bases and J gave up 12 bases, with 9 bases separating them. CDR1 is DFQATT and CDR2 is SNEGSKA in the germline V gene (reference sequence). The CDR3 extends over 9 amino acids. The CDR3 nucleotides read TGCAGTGCTACAGGGTTCCACACCTTC. Its translation is CSATGFHTF.

The J gene is TRBJ1-5, the V gene TRBV6-6; tentatively, D is TRBD1 (6 bases). The CDR3 extends over 15 amino acids. V gave up 2 bases and J gave up 4 bases, with 12 bases separating them. Germline V gene data show CDR1 as MNHNY and CDR2 as SVGAGI (reference sequence). For the CDR3, the DNA is TGTGCCAGCAGTTACCTCTCAGGGGTAAATCAGCCCCAGCATTTT. It translates to CASSYLSGVNQPQHF.

This clonotype was found many times. The V call is TRBV5-4, the J call TRBJ1-2; tentative D call: TRBD1 (5 bases). Germline lookup yields CDR1 SGHNT and CDR2 YYREEE (reference sequence). The CDR3 spans 15 residues. Trimming left V 3 bases short and J 2 bases short, with 14 bases between. The CDR3 region is CASSSRFRENYGYTF. The CDR3 nucleotides read TGTGCCAGCAGCTCGCGATTCAGGGAGAACTATGGCTACACCTTC.

This clonotype was seen a few times. The CDR3 DNA reads as TGTGCCAGCAGTGACAGCAACCAAGAGACCCAGTACTTC. Protein: CASSDSNQETQYF. The chain recombines TRBV12-3 or TRBV12-4 with TRBJ2-5; the D gene is possibly TRBD1 (5 bases). The CDR3 spans 13 residues. Trimming took off 5 bases at V and 0 bases at J, with 7 bases between the two ends.

The sample holds many counts of this clonotype. The V gene is TRBV5-4, the J gene TRBJ2-5, with 9 nucleotides matching TRBD2. Germline V CDR1 and CDR2: SGHNT, YYREEE (reference sequence). V was pared by 2 bases and J by 6 bases, with 2 bases of the junction left unmatched. This CDR3 spans 13 amino acids. This chain's CDR3 is CASSFSGSQTQYF. For the CDR3, the DNA is TGTGCCAGCAGCTTTAGCGGGAGTCAGACCCAGTACTTC.

Of note for this clonotype: Being one base from a much bigger clone, this may be a read error. The rearrangement links TRBV4-1 to TRBJ1-5, with TRBD1 matching over 8 bases. The end of the DNA is better explained by TRBJ2-3, so the J call may be wrong. Germline values: CDR1 MGHRA, CDR2 YSYEKL. This CDR3 is built from 12 residues. The CDR3, as DNA: TGCGCCAGCGGGACAGGCGATCAGCCCCAGTATTTT. This sequence encodes CASGTGDQPQYF.

J is TRBJ2-5 and V is TRBV7-9; D is perhaps TRBD2 (5 bases). Germline V gene sequence: CDR1 SEHNR, CDR2 FQNEAQ (reference sequence). The CDR3 extends over 13 amino acids. Trimming cost V 5 bases and J 5 bases, with 12 bases left between them. CDR3: CASSRAGHETQYF. Here the CDR3 DNA reads TGTGCCAGCAGCCGTGCGGGCCACGAGACCCAGTACTTC.

Regarding this clonotype: This CDR3 is missing its conserved last phenylalanine or tryptophan, likely due to a read error. The V and J genes are TRBV27 and TRBJ1-5; the D is unclear. Trimming took off 5 bases at V and 0 bases at J, with 8 bases between the two ends. The germline V gene has CDR1 MNHEY and CDR2 SMNVEV (reference sequence). The length of the CDR3 is 14 residues. CDR3 bases: TGTGCCAGCAGTCCCAGCGATAGCAATCAGCCCCAGCATTGT. It encodes CASSPSDSNQPQHC.